The T cell receptor beta chain under discussion was sequenced for a study of cytomegalovirus exposure and HLA in healthy donors. Across the whole study: Among 150 million to 200 million T cells, an earlier analysis found 117 million unique TCR beta sequences.

PCR involved 60 Vbeta and 13 Jbeta primers. Data came from immunoSEQ multiplex PCR; TCRdb stores just in-frame clones and leaves some out. The data show 150,000 to 200,000 clones, approximately 80% seen once. Only one count was recorded for this clone. The CDR3 has 14 residues. The germline V and J ends were trimmed by 8 bases and 4 bases, with 16 bases remaining between them. Germline loops: CDR1 MDHEN, CDR2 SYDVKM. The rearrangement uses TRBV28 and TRBJ2-3, with D unclear. The sequencing input was PBMCs. The TCR was taken from a male donor in good health and CMV-seropositive. This chain's CDR3 is CASQHRNVPDTQYF. The CDR3 bases are TGTGCCAGCCAACACCGTAATGTCCCAGATACGCAGTATTTT.